The subject of this entry is one TCR beta chain. It is likely a read error: a sequence one base away is far more abundant. Time point: after trial treatment. The treatment was: LDRT plus nivolumab, ipilimumab, low-dose cyclophosphamide and aspirin (RACIN trial). With TRAV- and TRBV-specific primers, first-strand cDNA was made, covering the alpha and beta chains. Using a constant-region primer together with a V-primer adapter, TCRs were subjected to around 22 PCR cycles of amplification. The isolated mRNA underwent amplification through in vitro transcription. Via MiXCR, TCRdb re-called the reads, giving one row per CDR3 protein. The sample carries under 110,000 distinct CDR3 sequences, about 20% recorded once. The CDR3 is made up of 14 amino acids. CDR1 SGHVS and CDR2 FNYEAQ come from the germline V gene. This specimen comes from a study of low-dose radiotherapy and immunotherapy resistance in tumors.

Sequencing used PBMCs, obtained after low-dose radiotherapy plus immunotherapy. The chain employs TRBV7-6 and TRBJ2-7, with D hard to call. This TCR was sampled from a male donor with prostate cancer. The CDR3 loop reads CASSLAGTVYEKYF. The CDR3 nucleotides are TGTGCCAGCAGCTTAGCCGGAACAGTCTACGAGAAGTACTTC.